This T cell receptor beta chain originates from a study of shared clonotypes between healthy human individuals (dated by TCRdb to between 2020 and 2021). A note on the overall study: A few men and two women, aged 18 to 49 years, made up the cohort. Per donor, three plates each were used for CD4 naive and CD4 memory, two for CD8 naive, and one for CD8 memory. The study deeply sequenced blood TCR repertoires of about 5 healthy adults to estimate repertoire size and the extent of clonotype sharing between individuals. To increase sequencing depth and limit assay-specific biases, TCR repertoire library preparation and sequencing were carried out by different laboratories using diverse techniques. Each donor's leukapheresis produced roughly between about 0.9 and 9.5 billion PBMCs. Results the study describes overall, beyond this receptor: Higher generation probabilities were observed for clonotypes shared by all four sorted-subset donors than for non-shared clonotypes. Based on pairwise subsampling, the degree of clonotype sharing among donors was expected to be affected by sequencing depth. Naive subsets generally had larger estimated clonotype richness than memory subsets. Only blood was sampled, and tissue TCR repertoires likely differ from those in blood. Because the study included only a small number of donors, the genetic and exposure-history diversity represented was limited. Even with the large sequencing depth, rarefaction of the sorted-subset datasets indicated that sequencing was incomplete. Approximately 5% of naive CD4, 3% to 3.5% of naive CD8, 2% to 2.5% of memory CD4, and 0.4% of memory CD8 clonotypes were shared across four donors.

Donors were healthy HIV-negative adults with no recently reported acute infections or vaccinations. Every donor was a Caucasian adult living in Nashville, Tennessee, USA. CD4+ T cells were enriched by magnetic negative selection, after which naive cells were positively selected on CD45RA and the negative fraction was taken as the memory subset. After blood collection by leukapheresis, PBMCs were isolated using Ficoll-Histopaque density gradient centrifugation and then cryopreserved in the vapor phase of liquid nitrogen. Analytical flow cytometry was used to check the purity and quantity of every magnetically sorted T cell population. Each sorted fraction had its genomic DNA isolated and then quantified by UV absorbance on a Nanodrop 2000c. Spanning cysteine to phenylalanine, the CDR3 consists of 16 amino acids. Only the CDR3 part of the read is kept: 48 bases, read in frame from the first base. V gives up 5 bases and J gives up 7 bases, and the segment between their germline ends measures 21 bases. The germline V gene (reference sequence) specifies LNHDA as CDR1 and SQIVND as CDR2.

About this clone itself: Its antigen specificity is not known. No much larger clonotype is one base removed from it; base qualities were not supplied.

Using the deep immunoSEQ assay, TCR CDR3 regions were amplified from genomic DNA by multiplex PCR. Extracted genomic DNA from each cell subset was spread evenly across all wells of several immunoSEQ 96-well plates, with each plate serving as a replicate. For sorted subsets, about 200 ng genomic DNA, equal to some 30,000 T cell genomes, was loaded into each replicate PCR. Purified libraries were quantified with a Qubit 3.0 fluorometer, sized on a Bioanalyzer 2100, and re-quantified with the KAPA Library Quantification kit. Every immunoSEQ 96-well plate was sequenced on a dedicated single-read 150-cycle Illumina NextSeq 550 flow cell. From the authors' description of their analysis: Because only junctional sequences without quality scores were contained in the immunoSEQ output, filtering matching that applied to full-length reads could not be performed. Sequences were annotated with PyIR, a Python wrapper for IgBLAST v1.9, using IMGT germline references to assign V/J genes and CDR3. Reads were removed for weak V/J assignments (E-value above 1e-6), missing CDR3, stop codons, out-of-frame junctions, or ambiguous translated residues. A V3J clonotype was defined by an identical inferred V gene, J gene, and CDR3 amino acid sequence. The percentage overlap between two repertoires was calculated by dividing the number of shared unique clonotypes by the size of the smaller repertoire. Three approaches were used to assess repertoire richness: RTK rarefaction, the Chao1 estimator, and Recon v2.1 estimates of unobserved clonotypes. Generation probabilities were computed with OLGA for all TCRbeta clonotypes obtained by the gDNA method from four donors. Drawn from immuneACCESS, this table holds only the in-frame rearrangements with V and J called that TCRdb kept. Clones are partly lost; checked studies trace under half to an unresolved V gene and leave the rest unexplained. V, J and clone size reflect that table, while D and trimming were determined from the DNA. For this sample there are hundreds of thousands of clones; 55% to 85% appear just once. The ten largest clones add up to 1.5% to 2% of the sample.

The TCR comes from a woman aged 25 to 39 in good health. This chain joins TRBV19 to TRBJ1-5, with no D gene named confidently. Input material: memory CD4+ T cells sorted from blood. The cell subset or site label on this specimen signifies: CD45RA-negative fraction. In nucleotide form, the sequence is TGTGCCAGTAGTTCTTCCAACTGGGAGGGTTGGCAGCCCCAGCATTTT. It translates to CASSSSNWEGWQPQHF. The entire variable domain, with the stretches around the CDR3 drawn from the reference TRBV19 and TRBJ1-5 proteins, is DGGITQSPKYLFRKEGQNVTLSCEQNLNHDAMYWYRQDPGQGLRLIYYSQIVNDFQKGDIAEGYSVSREKKESFPLTVTSAQKNPTAFYLCASSSSNWEGWQPQHFGDGTRLSIL.